The entry below gives a single TCR beta chain sequence along with its context. Its specificity is unknown. The data belong to a study of beta chain features in type 1 diabetes. The germline V gene has CDR1 SGHDT and CDR2 YYEEEE. This CDR3 contains 16 residues. V trimming: 3 bases; J trimming: 4 bases; junction bases outside the gene matches: 8. Whole-study findings and limits: Type 1 diabetes patients showed a moderate but significant shortening of TCRB CDR3s in all four CD4+ subsets.

Blood was drawn once from each donor into heparinised tubes. The draws averaged about 120 mL. Sorted CD4+ subsets: naive, central memory, regulatory, stem cell-like memory (CD45RO/CCR7/CD25/CD127/CD95/CD27 panel). The isolated RNA, all of it, was reverse transcribed, so expressed TCRB transcripts were what got sequenced. Clones were sequenced by immunoSEQ multiplex PCR, and TCRdb holds only the in-frame ones, with some missing. Of roughly 240,000 clones detected, under 70% appear once; the ten largest clones hold 0.053%. The material sequenced was naive CD4+ T cells from blood. The genes are TRBV5-6 and TRBJ2-7, with 12 positions matching TRBD2. This sequence was found in a man aged 30-40 years in good health. In nucleotides, the CDR3 is TGTGCCAGCAGCTGGAGGCTAGCGGGAGGGCTGTACGAGCAGTACTTC. Protein: CASSWRLAGGLYEQYF.